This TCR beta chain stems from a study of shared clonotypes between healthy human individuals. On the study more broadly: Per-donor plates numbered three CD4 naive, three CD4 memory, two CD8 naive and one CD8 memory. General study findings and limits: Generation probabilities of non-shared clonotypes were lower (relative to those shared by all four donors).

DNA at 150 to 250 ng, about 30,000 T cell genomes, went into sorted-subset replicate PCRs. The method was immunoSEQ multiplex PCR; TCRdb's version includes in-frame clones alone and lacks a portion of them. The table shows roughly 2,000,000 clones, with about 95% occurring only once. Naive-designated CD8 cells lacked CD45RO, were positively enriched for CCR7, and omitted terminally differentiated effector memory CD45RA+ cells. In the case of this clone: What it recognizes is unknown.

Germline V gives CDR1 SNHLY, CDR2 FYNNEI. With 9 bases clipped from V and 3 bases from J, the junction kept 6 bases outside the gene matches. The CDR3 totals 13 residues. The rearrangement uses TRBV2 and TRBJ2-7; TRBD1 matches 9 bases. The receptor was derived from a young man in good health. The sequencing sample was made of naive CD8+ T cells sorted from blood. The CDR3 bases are TGTGCCAGTCGAGGGGACAGGGACTACGAGCAGTACTTC. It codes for CASRGDRDYEQYF.